This T cell receptor beta chain originates from a study of blood T cells in healthy people across ages. Study-level points and caveats: A strong correlation was found between TCR beta diversity and the percentage of naive T cells. Not knowing donor CMV status may have confounded expanded clonotype changes.

To note about this clonotype: Antigen: not known.

For the second PCR, which ran for roughly 6 to 12 cycles, a sample-barcoded 5' primer and a J-beta primer mix were used. Each cDNA molecule was tagged by a template-switch adaptor that had 12 random nucleotides. Each CDR3 protein gets one entry after TCRdb re-called the 5' RACE reads with MiXCR. The data contain some 700,000 distinct CDR3 sequences, 22% of them seen just once; the ten biggest clones take up around 22%. The extraction recovered at least 5 micrograms of total RNA per sample. This receptor was taken from a man aged 70 or older in good health. The sequenced material came from blood.

The CDR3, as DNA: TGTGCCAGCAGTCCGACAGGGGTGGAATCACCCCTCCACTTT. Translated, it gives CASSPTGVESPLHF. The rearrangement links TRBV12-3 or TRBV12-4 to TRBJ1-6; 8 positions agree with TRBD1. The junction had 7 bases not matched to a gene; V was cut back by 5 bases and J by 10 bases. The CDR3 sequence is 14 residues long.